This T cell receptor beta chain was recorded in a study of blood T cell repertoires in COVID-19. Study at large: The study drew acute and convalescent COVID-19 samples from the United States, Italy and Spain. PBMCs, B-cell-depleted T cells, or T cells provided the cDNA or gDNA that made up the material.

The CDR3 extends over 15 amino acids. Looked up from germline, CDR1 is SGHRS and CDR2 is YFSETQ. Deletions cut 4 bases from V and 0 bases from J, with 11 bases between. In the study's own analysis: Reference gene primer amplification in the assay estimated nucleated cell counts. Sequencing was performed with immunoSEQ multiplex PCR; in TCRdb, only in-frame clones are kept and a portion is missing. The DNA was the basis for D and trimming; V, J and clone size are from that table. The data hold approximately 450,000 clones, with around 89% observed a single time. The genes are TRBV5-1 and TRBJ1-3, with unresolved D. The receptor comes from a woman younger than 45 with acute or convalescent COVID-19. The sequenced sample was peripheral blood. CDR3 residues: CASSPGSTSGNTIYF. The CDR3 DNA sequence: TGCGCCAGCAGCCCTGGCAGTACCTCTGGAAACACCATATATTTT.